Described below is a single T cell receptor (beta chain) sequence and its context. Antigen specificity is unknown. The ends lost 0 bases at V and 10 bases at J; junction bases unmatched: 3. CDR1 is SGHRS, CDR2 YFSETQ, per germline. The CDR3 runs 14 residues. This entry belongs to a study of lymphopenia after photon versus proton radiotherapy. Study results and caveats: Only patients who died were analyzed for survival; proton advantage is unproven. Oligoclonal CD8+ Temra expansion after nadir drove photon patients' diversity drop.

The repertoire was sequenced with immunoSEQ multiplex PCR; TCRdb's copy has only in-frame clones and lacks some. Altogether fewer than 20,000 clones are present, 80% to 95% being singletons, with the ten largest covering approximately 1.7%. V is TRBV5-1 and J is TRBJ2-2; 10 bases fit TRBD2. Sequenced material: peripheral blood, taken from a patient treated with photon-based radiotherapy. This TCR was sampled from a woman aged 40 to 55 with cholangiocarcinoma. The CDR3 loop is CASSLVAGGVELFF. For the CDR3, the DNA is TGCGCCAGCAGCTTGGTAGCGGGAGGAGTGGAGCTGTTTTTT.